The next 10 T cell receptor beta chains were all read from a single sample in a study of control samples from healthy donors and cancer patients. Profiling relied on immunoSEQ multiplex PCR, and the TCRdb table lists in-frame clones only, not all of them. The sample shows about 100,000 clones, roughly nine tenths of them seen only once. Sequenced: blood. These receptors were obtained from a woman between 18 and 30 years old in good health.

V is TRBV24-1 and J is TRBJ2-2; 7 bases agree with TRBD2. The CDR3 spans 15 residues. The ends lost 7 bases at V and 0 bases at J; junction bases unmatched: 4. Germline CDR1 reads KGHDR; CDR2 reads SFDVKD. The CDR3: CATRGGVANTGELFF. In nucleotides, the CDR3 is TGTGCCACCAGGGGAGGGGTAGCGAACACCGGGGAGCTGTTTTTT.

This clone was counted a single time. The chain is built from TRBV18 and TRBJ2-1; a possible D gene is TRBD2 (6 bases). This CDR3 region has 15 residues. Germline lookup yields CDR1 KGHSH and CDR2 LQKENI. The germline V and J ends were trimmed by 3 bases and 2 bases, with 11 bases remaining between them. CDR3 coding DNA: TGTGCCAGCTCACCCGGGACTCGAACCTACAATGAGCAGTTCTTC. Translation: CASSPGTRTYNEQFF.

This chain links TRBV28 with TRBJ1-4; D is possibly TRBD1 (6 bases). Trimming cost V 7 bases and J 11 bases, with 14 bases left between them. Germline V gene sequence: CDR1 MDHEN, CDR2 SYDVKM. This CDR3 comprises 12 residues. In nucleotides, the CDR3 is TGTGCCAGCACCCTGGGGAGGGGGAAACTGTTTTTT. It specifies CASTLGRGKLFF.

As for this clone: Other DNA sequences in this specimen translate into the identical CDR3. This chain links TRBV6-1 with TRBJ1-2, with D uncertain. Trimming pared 2 bases from V and 2 bases from J, leaving 6 bases between. This CDR3 region has 13 residues. From germline, CDR1 is MNHNS and CDR2 SASEGT. The CDR3 nucleotides are TGTGCCAGCAGTGAAAGACGGAACTATGGCTACACCTTC. As protein: CASSERRNYGYTF.

The chain uses TRBV10-3 and TRBJ2-7, with TRBD2 matching over 9 bases. The V gene end was trimmed by 3 bases and the J gene end by 4 bases; junction bases not matched to a gene: 1. The V gene's germline CDR1 is ENHRY and CDR2 SYGVKD. This CDR3 comprises 13 residues. The chain's CDR3 is CAISEGLAYEQYF. Here the CDR3 DNA reads TGTGCCATCAGTGAAGGACTAGCGTACGAGCAGTACTTC.

The chain couples TRBV9 to TRBJ2-7; maybe TRBD2 (6 bases). With 0 bases removed from V and 1 base from J, the gap between germline ends came to 14 bases. The CDR3 covers 16 residues. Germline V gene lookup returns CDR1 SGDLS and CDR2 YYNGEE. For the CDR3, the DNA is TGTGCCAGCAGCGTAGGTCGGGCGGGAAGATCCTACGAGCAGTACTTC. This sequence encodes CASSVGRAGRSYEQYF.

The chain combines TRBV6-5 with TRBJ2-2; D call uncertain. The CDR3 is 13 residues long. The V gene's germline CDR1 is MNHEY and CDR2 SVGAGI. Trimming stripped 7 bases from V and 5 bases from J, with 11 bases between. This CDR3 is CASILGRTGELFF. For the CDR3, the DNA is TGTGCCAGCATCCTGGGTAGGACCGGGGAGCTGTTTTTT.

The chain carries TRBV6-4 and TRBJ2-2; D could derive from TRBD1 or TRBD2 (6 bases each). The germline V gene encodes CDR1 MRHNA and CDR2 SNTAGT. The CDR3 contains 14 residues. With 3 bases removed from V and 5 bases from J, the gap between germline ends came to 10 bases. As DNA, the CDR3 is TGTGCCAGCAGTGAAGAAGGGGGGACCGGGGAGCTGTTTTTT. Translating it yields CASSEEGGTGELFF.

For this clone: Given the absence of the conserved phenylalanine or tryptophan at the CDR3 end, a read error is likely. This sequence joins TRBV29-1 and TRBJ1-1; no clear D. The germline CDR1 and CDR2 sequences are SQVTM and ANQGSEA. V shed 4 bases and J shed 4 bases, with 13 bases lying between them. CDR3 length: 13 residues. The CDR3 nucleotides are TGCAGCGTTGTAACGAACCTCCCCACTGAAGCTTTCTCT. Amino acid sequence: CSVVTNLPTEAFS.

The J gene is TRBJ2-1, the V gene TRBV6-1, with a possible D match to TRBD1 (6 bases). The CDR3 contains 13 residues. V was cut by 2 bases and J by 5 bases, with 7 bases left in between. Germline V gene lookup returns CDR1 MNHNS and CDR2 SASEGT. In nucleotides, the CDR3 is TGTGCCAGCAGTGAAAGGGGGAACAATGAGCAGTTCTTC. As protein: CASSERGNNEQFF.